This TCR beta chain is drawn from a study of cytomegalovirus exposure and HLA in healthy donors. Comments on this clone: What it binds is unknown. The junction departs from germline at one end; a sequencing error may be responsible.

The PCR used 60 Vbeta and 13 Jbeta primers. Clones were sequenced by immunoSEQ multiplex PCR, and TCRdb holds only the in-frame ones, with some missing. This table has about 190,000 clones, about 76% appearing once. Germline loops: CDR1 MNHNS, CDR2 SASEGT. The CDR3 covers 13 residues. Overall study findings and caveats: Researchers catalogued roughly 150 TCR beta chains as cytomegalovirus-associated. Most sequenced TCRs were rare (though some public TCRs occurred in many donors). Reported findings show TCR beta sequences accurately forecast HLA-A and HLA-B alleles in most subjects.

Source material: PBMCs. V is TRBV6-1 and J is TRBJ1-4; D may be TRBD1 (6 bases). This receptor was identified in a woman between 45 and 65 years old in good health and CMV-seronegative. As DNA, the CDR3 is TGTGCCAGCAGTGAAGTCGGAGTGGGGCAGGGACACTTT. This encodes CASSEVGVGQGHF.